This T cell receptor (beta chain) was sequenced during a study of T cells in localized non-small cell lung cancer (dated by TCRdb to between 2020 and 2021). With regard to the full study: Comparing tumors with uninvolved tumor-adjacent lungs, the study looked at the T cell repertoires of 200 to 250 patients with early-stage NSCLC. The cohort was made up of approximately 250 treatment-naive NSCLC patients whose localized lung tumors had been resected. NSCLC patients had a mean age of approximately 72 years, and 129 were male and nearly 110 female. Overall results and qualifications from the work: Because of the exploratory design, TCR variables were selected using unadjusted p-values without false-discovery rate correction. A median of around 50 of the top 100 tumor clones were detected in paired uninvolved adjacent lung, and about 29 of these tumor clones were also found among the top 100 clones of the paired uninvolved adjacent lung. Uninvolved tumor-adjacent lung showed the highest T cell clonality, higher than tumor, which suggests more focused antigenic responses in the uninvolved tumor-adjacent lung. Longer overall survival was associated with higher blood T cell density, whereas shorter survival was associated with higher adjacent-lung clonality. Because multi-region tumor sequencing was not done, intratumor heterogeneity could not be ruled out.

TCR beta CDR3 regions were sequenced from DNA using the immunoSEQ Assay. In the original analysis: T cell density was computed as TCR beta template counts normalized to usable DNA estimated by amplifying housekeeping genes. Using the preseqR package, richness was estimated by extrapolating to 120,000 templates for tissue samples and 400,000 templates for PBMC samples. Clonality was defined as one minus Pielou's evenness. Differential abundance testing on productive amino-acid clonotypes, with a minimum total count of 5 and an alpha of 0.1, was used to identify tissue-enriched TCRs. The Jaccard Index and the Morisita Overlap Index were used to measure repertoire overlap between compartments. GLIPH grouped TCR beta CDR3s together with public tetramer-defined viral CDR3s, and a viral motif had to include at least three viral sequences and also show V-gene enrichment. Here the immuneACCESS table is served through TCRdb, limited to in-frame sequences with V and J called. Missing clones are a known gap in these copies; in checked studies unresolved V genes cover under half, and the rest lacks a known reason. The DNA was the basis for D and trimming; V, J and clone size are from that table. Present in this sample are around 30,000 clones, approximately 90% of which were seen just once. Clones ranked in the top ten supply 10% to 15% of the sample.

With regard to this clone: Its antigen remains undetermined. No base quality information exists; no much larger clone differs at one position.

Per the germline V gene (reference sequence), SGHNT is the CDR1 and YYREEE is the CDR2. From its cysteine to its phenylalanine, the CDR3 spans 20 amino acids. This entry keeps only the CDR3 DNA: 60 bases, framed from base 1. Compared with germline, V lacks 0 bases and J lacks 3 bases; bases without a gene match: 10. At diagnosis, peripheral blood, uninvolved tumor-adjacent lung and tumor were collected and were preserved as a mix of fresh-frozen and FFPE material. For TCR repertoire profiling, the blood samples were analyzed as peripheral blood mononuclear cells. The sequence is built from TRBV5-4 and TRBJ2-2, with 14 bases in between that match TRBD2. The sequence came from a female donor older than 55 with stage III squamous cell lung carcinoma. Source: peripheral blood, taken before any cancer treatment. The CDR3: CASSLDFGLAGGPDTGELFF. The nucleotide sequence reads TGTGCCAGCAGCTTGGATTTCGGACTAGCGGGGGGTCCCGACACCGGGGAGCTGTTTTTT.